What follows describes a single T cell receptor beta chain. Antigen specificity is unknown. The data derive from a study of OX40 agonist ivuxolimab in advanced cancers. As for the study in general: Checkpoint inhibitors had been given previously to 40% of patients. Partial responses, seen in three patients, involved one hepatocellular carcinoma and two cutaneous melanomas.

Findings and limits, study-wide: In general, CD8+ T cells held more expanded clones than CD4+ did, on average. Dose levels from 0.1 to 3.0 mg/kg saw CD4+ and CD8+ blood T cells expand clonally by week 6.

The data were produced by immunoSEQ multiplex PCR, yet TCRdb's version contains in-frame clones alone and is incomplete. The table has tens of thousands of clones, 65% to 90% seen once; the top ten hold roughly 3.1%. CDR1 and CDR2 from the germline V gene are LGHNT and FRNRAP. This CDR3 region has 14 residues. Deletions cut 2 bases from V and 3 bases from J, with 11 bases between. This clonotype originated in an adult with an advanced solid tumor such as melanoma, head and neck, liver or kidney cancer. The source material was CD4+ or CD8+ T cells sorted from blood, sampled in a trial of the OX40 agonist ivuxolimab. This chain uses TRBV12-5 with TRBJ2-7, with a tentative D call TRBD1 (6 bases). CDR3 DNA sequence: TGTGCTAGTGGTTTGACCGGGACAATCTACGAGCAGTACTTC. It encodes CASGLTGTIYEQYF.